This entry lists 17 T cell receptor beta chains sequenced from one sample in a study of cytomegalovirus exposure and HLA in healthy donors. PCR amplification relied on 60 Vbeta primers (plus 13 Jbeta primers). Measured with immunoSEQ multiplex PCR; TCRdb has only the in-frame clones, and not every one. The table records roughly 200,000 clones, more than 80% of them present only once. Sample: PBMCs. All receptors derive from a boy aged 10-17 years in good health and CMV-seronegative.

The V gene is TRBV10-3, the J gene TRBJ2-4, with 9 bases aligning to TRBD2. V shed 2 bases and J 8 bases; nucleotides not matched to a gene: 4. The CDR3 covers 14 residues. Germline CDR1 reads ENHRY; CDR2 reads SYGVKD. CDR3 DNA: TGTGCCATCAGTGAGATAGCGGGAGCGGACATTCAGTACTTC. It encodes CAISEIAGADIQYF.

J is TRBJ1-4 and V is TRBV19; D may be TRBD1 (6 bases). V lost 2 bases and J lost 8, with 9 bases in between. Germline V gene data show CDR1 as LNHDA and CDR2 as SQIVND (reference sequence). CDR3 length: 13 residues. In nucleotides, the CDR3 is TGTGCCAGTAGTATATCGGGGGGCGAAAAACTGTTTTTT. Protein product: CASSISGGEKLFF.

The chain is built from TRBV30 and TRBJ1-2; tentatively, D is TRBD1 (6 bases). The V gene's germline CDR1 is GTSNPN and CDR2 SVGIG (reference sequence). The CDR3 is 13 amino acids. V shed 0 bases and J shed 5 bases, with 10 bases lying between them. The CDR3 region is CAWSVQGRYGYTF. In DNA, the CDR3 is TGTGCCTGGAGTGTACAGGGTCGGTATGGCTACACCTTC. The entire variable domain, with the rest obtained from reference TRBV30 and TRBJ1-2, is as follows: SQTIHQWPATLVQPVGSPLSLECTVEGTSNPNLYWYRQAAGRGLQLLFYSVGIGQISSEVPQNLSASRPQDRQFILSSKKLLLSDSGFYLCAWSVQGRYGYTFGSGTRLTVV.

The genes are TRBV5-1 and TRBJ1-2; TRBD1 matches at 10 bases. Trimming cost V 3 bases and J 5 bases; bases outside gene matches: 7. Germline V gene lookup returns CDR1 SGHRS and CDR2 YFSETQ. The CDR3 is 15 amino acids. This CDR3 is CASSYRDRGAYGYTF. CDR3 in DNA: TGCGCCAGCAGCTACCGGGACAGGGGAGCATATGGCTACACCTTC.

This chain connects TRBV2 to TRBJ1-2, with 7 bases that match TRBD1. With 0 bases clipped from V and 8 bases from J, the junction kept 6 bases outside the gene matches. The length of the CDR3 is 14 residues. Germline V CDR1 and CDR2: SNHLY, FYNNEI. CDR3 sequence reads: CASSEARTGGGYTF. The CDR3 nucleotides read TGTGCCAGCAGTGAAGCGAGGACAGGAGGCGGCTACACCTTC.

The chain employs TRBV6-5 and TRBJ2-5; a possible D gene is TRBD1 (6 bases). The CDR3 totals 15 residues. The ends were cut back, 0 bases at V and 4 bases at J, with 12 bases in the middle. Germline V CDR1 and CDR2: MNHEY, SVGAGI. Here the CDR3 reads CASSYSGGLGETQYF. The CDR3 DNA sequence: TGTGCCAGCAGTTACTCTGGGGGCTTGGGAGAGACCCAGTACTTC.

The J gene is TRBJ1-2, the V gene TRBV25-1; 10 nucleotides line up with TRBD1. Looked up from germline, CDR1 is MGHDK and CDR2 is SYGVNS. Losses at the gene ends were 5 bases for V and 4 bases for J; bases not matched to a gene: 10. This CDR3 has 16 amino acids. The CDR3 nucleotides read TGTGCCAGCAGTCGGGGACAGGGGTGGTTCGGCTATGGCTACACCTTC. It translates to CASSRGQGWFGYGYTF.

This rearrangement joins TRBV19 to TRBJ1-2; no clear D. This CDR3 is built from 12 residues. CDR1 is LNHDA and CDR2 is SQIVND in the germline V gene (reference sequence). Between the trimmed V and J ends, which lost 4 bases and 6 bases, there was a span of 9 bases. CDR3 nucleotides: TGTGCCAGTAGTAAAAGGGAGGATGGCTACACCTTC. It translates to CASSKREDGYTF.

The J gene is TRBJ1-2, the V gene TRBV9, with 10 bases identical to TRBD1. The CDR3 has 16 amino acids. Germline V gene sequence: CDR1 SGDLS, CDR2 YYNGEE. V lost 4 bases, J lost 4 bases, and 10 bases stayed unmatched. In nucleotides, the CDR3 is TGTGCCAGCAGCCTGTCCGGGACAGGGGCCAGCTATGGCTACACCTTC. Translating gives CASSLSGTGASYGYTF.

The chain carries TRBV29-1 and TRBJ2-1; 11 nucleotides match TRBD2. This CDR3 has 13 residues. Germline V gene sequence: CDR1 SQVTM, CDR2 ANQGSEA. CDR3 residues: CTYRTSGLSEQFF. For the CDR3, the DNA is TGCACCTACCGGACTAGCGGGCTGAGTGAGCAGTTCTTC.

This clone appeared a single time. The chain combines TRBV15 with TRBJ2-7; 7 bases fit TRBD2. The CDR3 consists of 15 residues. Germline loops: CDR1 LNHNV, CDR2 YYDKDF (reference sequence). The V and J ends lost 3 bases and 4 bases, in that order; junction bases with no gene match: 9. This CDR3 is CATSRMLSGPYEQYF. The CDR3 DNA reads as TGTGCCACCAGCAGGATGCTTAGCGGGCCATACGAGCAGTACTTC. The entire variable domain, with the rest obtained from reference TRBV15 and TRBJ2-7, is as follows: DAMVIQNPRYQVTQFGKPVTLSCSQTLNHNVMYWYQQKSSQAPKLLFHYYDKDFNNEADTPDNFQSRRPNTSFCFLDIRSPGLGDTAMYLCATSRMLSGPYEQYFGPGTRLTVT.

The chain combines TRBV18 with TRBJ1-4; D gene uncertain. The CDR3 contains 16 residues. V was shortened by 2 bases and J by 7 bases, with 17 bases between the two germline ends. In germline, CDR1 is KGHSH, CDR2 LQKENI. The CDR3 DNA reads as TGTGCCAGCTCACCAACGGCGGCCACGTACTCTGAAAAACTGTTTTTT. It codes for CASSPTAATYSEKLFF.

This chain uses TRBV6-1 with TRBJ2-1, with 8 bases lining up with TRBD2. The J segment lost 7 bases and the V segment lost 9 bases, leaving 11 bases of the junction unmatched. Germline CDR1 is MNHNS and CDR2 is SASEGT. There are 14 residues in the CDR3. CDR3 amino acids: CASLLRGGKNEQFF. CDR3 coding DNA: TGTGCCAGTCTACTCCGGGGGGGCAAGAATGAGCAGTTCTTC.

V and J are TRBV5-1 and TRBJ2-5; 13 bases line up with TRBD2. Germline V CDR1 and CDR2: SGHRS, YFSETQ. The CDR3 has 16 amino acids. V lost 4 bases to trimming and J lost 1 base; unmatched junction nucleotides: 4. The DNA for the CDR3 is TGCGCCAGCAGCCCAGGACTAGCGGGAGCCCAAGAGACCCAGTACTTC. This translates into CASSPGLAGAQETQYF. The entire variable domain, with the rest obtained from reference TRBV5-1 and TRBJ2-5, is as follows: KAGVTQTPRYLIKTRGQQVTLSCSPISGHRSVSWYQQTPGQGLQFLFEYFSETQRNKGNFPGRFSGRQFSNSRSEMNVSTLELGDSALYLCASSPGLAGAQETQYFGPGTRLLVL.

This clone has just one count. The CDR3 nucleotides are TGTGCCAGCAGATTCAGGGAGGTCAACGAGCAGTACTTC. It translates to CASRFREVNEQYF. V usage is TRBV6-1 and J usage is TRBJ2-5; D is perhaps TRBD2 (6 bases). Near its end, the DNA agrees better with TRBJ2-7, so the J call may be wrong. The germline gives CDR1 MNHNS, CDR2 SASEGT. CDR3 length equals 13 residues.

This clone was seen only a few times. The same CDR3 is also encoded by other DNA sequences in this sample. The chain couples TRBV19 to TRBJ1-1, with D perhaps TRBD1 (6 bases). The V end was cut by 4 bases, the J end by 7 bases, with 7 bases between. Germline V CDR1 and CDR2: LNHDA, SQIVND (reference sequence). The CDR3 loop spans 11 amino acids. The CDR3 DNA reads TGTGCCAGTAGTAGGACAGTTGAAGCTTTCTTT. It codes for CASSRTVEAFF.

This chain joins TRBV4-1 and TRBJ2-1, with 8 bases matching TRBD2. V lost 0 bases, J lost 5 bases, and 6 bases stayed unmatched. Germline CDR1 MGHRA, CDR2 YSYEKL. The CDR3 runs to 16 residues. CDR3 amino acids: CASSQDGTRIDNEQFF. The CDR3 nucleotides are TGCGCCAGCAGCCAAGATGGGACTAGGATTGACAATGAGCAGTTCTTC.